This entry lists 21 T cell receptor beta chains sequenced from one sample in a study of cytomegalovirus exposure and HLA in healthy donors. 60 Vbeta and 13 Jbeta primers were used in PCR. Method: immunoSEQ multiplex PCR; TCRdb's copy keeps in-frame clones and lacks some. Among some 65,000 clones, 70% to 80% were seen once, and the ten largest hold less than 3.5%. The sample comprised PBMCs. The receptors here all came from a girl between 10 and 17 years old in good health and CMV-seropositive.

This rearrangement joins TRBV2 to TRBJ1-5; D remains unclear. The CDR3 covers 14 residues. The V and J ends lost 3 bases and 2 bases respectively, with 8 bases between them. Looked up from germline, CDR1 is SNHLY and CDR2 is FYNNEI. This CDR3 is CASSDTSGNQPQHF. DNA for the CDR3: TGTGCCAGCAGTGACACTTCCGGCAATCAGCCCCAGCATTTT.

This chain uses TRBV6-4 with TRBJ1-6, with 10 bases identical to TRBD1. CDR1 is MRHNA and CDR2 is SNTAGT in the germline V gene. The length of the CDR3 is 15 residues. J lost 10 bases, V lost 3 bases, and 6 bases had no gene match. The CDR3 region is CASSEGQGVGSPLHF. In nucleotides, the CDR3 is TGTGCCAGCAGTGAAGGACAGGGGGTAGGATCACCCCTCCACTTT.

The chain employs TRBV4-1 and TRBJ1-6; 7 bases map to TRBD1. The CDR3 length is 16 residues. The germline V gene encodes CDR1 MGHRA and CDR2 YSYEKL. Germline trimming cut 1 base from V and 8 bases from J; bases unmatched to any gene: 8. Here the CDR3 DNA reads TGCGCCAGCAGCCAAGCCGGGACAGAAGGGCATTCACCCCTCCACTTT. Its protein product is CASSQAGTEGHSPLHF.

The V call is TRBV6-5, the J call TRBJ1-2; D is ambiguous. The CDR3 length is 13 residues. Trimming removed 6 bases at V and 5 bases at J, with 13 bases between. Germline assignment: CDR1 MNHEY and CDR2 SVGAGI. CDR3 in DNA: TGTGCCAGCAGCCTAGGCGGGCGTTATGGCTACACCTTC. It encodes CASSLGGRYGYTF.

The V call is TRBV13, the J call TRBJ1-1; D unresolved. This CDR3 contains 12 residues. CDR1 is PRHDT, CDR2 FYEKMQ, per germline (reference sequence). V shed 1 base and J shed 9 bases, with 9 bases lying between them. CDR3 nucleotides: TGTGCCAGCAGCTTAGTTCGGGGTAAAGCTTTCTTT. Translating it yields CASSLVRGKAFF.

The rearrangement uses TRBV13 and TRBJ2-7; unclear D gene. CDR3 length equals 12 residues. Trimming removed 2 bases from V and 6 bases from J, with 8 bases in between. Looked up from germline, CDR1 is PRHDT and CDR2 is FYEKMQ (reference sequence). CDR3 sequence: CASSLRVLEQYF. In nucleotides, the CDR3 is TGTGCCAGCAGCTTACGGGTTCTCGAGCAGTACTTC.

The chain couples TRBV5-6 to TRBJ2-7, with a weak D call TRBD2 (5 bases). Trimming shortened V by 3 bases and J by 2 bases, and 12 bases separated the two germline ends. In germline, CDR1 is SGHDT, CDR2 YYEEEE. This CDR3 has 14 amino acids. The CDR3, as DNA: TGTGCCAGCAGCTCCGGGATACAACCCTACGAGCAGTACTTC. Its translation is CASSSGIQPYEQYF.

The rearrangement links TRBV30 to TRBJ1-1; no clear D gene. Germline CDR1 and CDR2: GTSNPN and SVGIG (reference sequence). Trimming left V 2 bases short and J 5 bases short, with 12 bases between. The CDR3 length is 13 residues. DNA of the CDR3: TGTGCCTGGAGTTTCGGCCCGGGGACTGAAGCTTTCTTT. This gives the protein CAWSFGPGTEAFF.

CDR3 sequence: CASSLPGYGYTF. CDR3 DNA: TGTGCCAGCAGTTTACCAGGCTATGGCTACACCTTC. This chain uses TRBV28 with TRBJ1-2; D not resolved. Germline V gene sequence: CDR1 MDHEN, CDR2 SYDVKM. The CDR3 has 12 residues. The V end lost 2 bases, the J end lost 4 bases, and 5 bases lay between the germline ends.

The genes are TRBV4-1 and TRBJ2-7; 9 nucleotides align to TRBD1. Trimming removed 4 bases from V and 2 bases from J; junction bases left unmatched: 12. In germline, CDR1 is MGHRA, CDR2 YSYEKL. The CDR3 has 17 residues. The CDR3 region is CASSPQPIGTGTYEQYF. The CDR3 bases are TGCGCCAGCAGCCCTCAACCGATCGGGACAGGGACCTACGAGCAGTACTTC.

The chain employs TRBV29-1 and TRBJ2-7, with 7 bases identical to TRBD1. Unmatched junction bases numbered 7, after V lost 5 bases and J lost 0 bases. This CDR3 region has 14 residues. The germline gives CDR1 SQVTM, CDR2 ANQGSEA. The CDR3 sequence is CSVSGGQISYEQYF. The CDR3 bases are TGCAGCGTTAGTGGGGGACAGATCTCCTACGAGCAGTACTTC.

The chain combines TRBV10-3 with TRBJ2-4; 9 nucleotides line up with TRBD1. Trimming took 6 bases from V and 6 from J; bases not matched to a gene: 3. CDR3 length: 13 residues. CDR1 is ENHRY, CDR2 SYGVKD, per germline. The CDR3 region is CAIRGGQGNIQYF. The CDR3 region has the DNA TGTGCCATCAGGGGGGGACAGGGAAACATTCAGTACTTC.

The chain recombines TRBV20-1 with TRBJ1-4; 7 positions agree with TRBD1. The germline V gene encodes CDR1 DFQATT and CDR2 SNEGSKA (reference sequence). V lost 3 bases to trimming and J lost 8 bases; unmatched junction nucleotides: 0. The CDR3 is 11 amino acids. CDR3 loop: CSARDREKLFF. The CDR3 DNA reads as TGCAGTGCTAGGGACAGGGAAAAACTGTTTTTT.

The chain links TRBV6-4 to TRBJ2-3; 7 nucleotides match TRBD2. This CDR3 has 16 amino acids. Looked up from germline, CDR1 is MRHNA and CDR2 is SNTAGT. The V and J ends lost 6 bases and 0 bases, in that order; junction bases with no gene match: 9. In DNA, the CDR3 is TGTGCCAGCAGGAATCCTAGCGGCACTAGCACAGATACGCAGTATTTT. Protein: CASRNPSGTSTDTQYF.

The rearrangement links TRBV11-2 to TRBJ2-2, with TRBD2 identical over 9 bases. The CDR3 totals 19 residues. Germline CDR1 and CDR2: SGHAT and FQNNGV. Trimming took 2 bases from V and 4 from J; bases not matched to a gene: 14. The CDR3 bases are TGTGCCAGCAGCTTAACGGTAGTAGCGGGAGCAGTCTCCACCGGGGAGCTGTTTTTT. This encodes CASSLTVVAGAVSTGELFF.

The chain recombines TRBV6-6 with TRBJ2-5, with 8 positions matching TRBD1. The end of the DNA fits TRBJ2-7 better, so the J call may be wrong. CDR3 length: 12 amino acids. In germline, CDR1 is MNHNY, CDR2 SVGAGI (reference sequence). The CDR3 loop reads CASRDRVYEQYF. The CDR3 DNA follows: TGTGCCAGCAGGGACAGGGTTTACGAGCAGTACTTC.

This rearrangement joins TRBV4-3 to TRBJ2-7, with 7 bases that match TRBD1. The CDR3 is 16 amino acids. With 4 bases clipped from V and 3 bases from J, the junction kept 12 bases outside the gene matches. CDR1 LGHNA and CDR2 YSLEER come from the germline V gene. The CDR3 DNA reads TGCGCCAGCAGCCTAGGGGGCAGGGATGAAAGCTACGAGCAGTACTTC. Translation: CASSLGGRDESYEQYF.

CDR3 nucleotide sequence: TGTGCCAGCACGCGTCAAATGAACACTGAAGCTTTCTTT. Protein: CASTRQMNTEAFF. The chain carries TRBV28 and TRBJ1-1; D remains unclear. Germline values: CDR1 MDHEN, CDR2 SYDVKM. V lost 7 bases and J lost 0, with 9 bases in between. There are 13 residues in the CDR3.

The genes are TRBV4-1 and TRBJ2-3; TRBD2 aligns across 12 bases. This CDR3 comprises 21 residues. Looked up from germline, CDR1 is MGHRA and CDR2 is YSYEKL. V was pared by 0 bases and J by 1 base, with 14 bases of the junction left unmatched. CDR3 nucleotide sequence: TGCGCCAGCAGCCAAGATGAGACTAGCGGGAGAAGTCGGGTTCGCACAGATACGCAGTATTTT. Amino acid sequence: CASSQDETSGRSRVRTDTQYF.

This rearrangement joins TRBV5-1 to TRBJ1-2, with a possible D match to TRBD1 (6 bases). The V end lost 5 bases, the J end lost 4 bases, and 18 bases lay between the germline ends. Germline V gene sequence: CDR1 SGHRS, CDR2 YFSETQ. CDR3 length: 15 amino acids. In DNA, the CDR3 is TGCGCCAGCAGGGAAGGAGCGGGACAAACCTATGGCTACACCTTC. This encodes CASREGAGQTYGYTF.

A word on this clone: The missing conserved phenylalanine or tryptophan at the end of this CDR3 makes a read error likely. The chain joins TRBV7-2 to TRBJ1-2; 7 bases map to TRBD1. V trimming: 1 base; J trimming: 8 bases; junction bases outside the gene matches: 7. CDR3 size: 14 residues. CDR1 and CDR2 from the germline V gene are SGHTA and FQGNSA. CDR3 residues: CASSLVDRVYGYTV. The CDR3 DNA reads TGTGCCAGCAGCTTAGTTGACAGGGTCTACGGCTACACCGTC.